This T cell receptor (beta chain) emerged from a study of shared clonotypes between healthy human individuals. Study overall: Used for every donor were three CD4 naive, three CD4 memory, two CD8 naive and one CD8 memory plate. Whole-study results and caveats: Clonotypes not shared had lower generation probabilities than those common to all four donors. An anticipated effect of sequencing depth on clonotype sharing among donors was recognized.

TCRdb's table, derived via immunoSEQ multiplex PCR, lists solely in-frame clones and lacks some. The sample lists 2,100,000 or so clones, about 94% occurring once. In the case of this clone: Its antigen is not identified.

This CDR3 has 16 amino acids. V was clipped by 0 bases and J by 1 base, with 14 bases between them. Germline V gene sequence: CDR1 SQVTM, CDR2 ANQGSEA. The split of CD4+ cells yielded CD45RA+ naive and CD45RA-negative memory subsets. This sequence joins TRBV29-1 and TRBJ2-3; D may be TRBD2 (6 bases). The sequenced sample consisted of naive CD4+ T cells sorted from blood. Specified subset: CD45RA+ positively selected. The receptor was isolated from a man aged 18-30 years in good health. The CDR3: CSVEDWRTTGTDTQYF. CDR3 coding DNA: TGCAGCGTTGAAGATTGGAGGACTACCGGCACAGATACGCAGTATTTT.